This TCR beta chain derives from a study of OX40 agonist ivuxolimab in advanced cancers. Study-level information: Ivuxolimab, which patients received intravenously every 2 weeks, was dosed at 0.01 to 10 mg/kg. Points from the study as a whole: Relative to CD4+ cells, CD8+ T cells on average had more expanded clones. At 0.1 to 3.0 mg/kg, CD4+ and CD8+ blood T cells expanded clonally by week 6.

Trimming removed 1 base from V and 4 bases from J, with 11 bases in between. This CDR3 contains 15 residues. Germline V lookup: CDR1 KGHSH, CDR2 LQKENI. Sequenced by immunoSEQ multiplex PCR; TCRdb stores in-frame clones only, minus some. The sample consists of around 70,000 clones, nearly 90% of them appearing once. In regard to this clone: Antigen: not known.

The chain links TRBV18 to TRBJ1-5, with D perhaps matching TRBD1 (5 bases). This receptor was identified in an adult with an advanced solid tumor such as melanoma, head and neck, liver or kidney cancer. This sample comprised CD4+ or CD8+ T cells sorted from blood, obtained in a trial of the OX40 agonist ivuxolimab. For the CDR3, the DNA is TGTGCCAGCTCACCACAGCAGGGTGCGAATCAGCCCCAGCATTTT. Translated: CASSPQQGANQPQHF.